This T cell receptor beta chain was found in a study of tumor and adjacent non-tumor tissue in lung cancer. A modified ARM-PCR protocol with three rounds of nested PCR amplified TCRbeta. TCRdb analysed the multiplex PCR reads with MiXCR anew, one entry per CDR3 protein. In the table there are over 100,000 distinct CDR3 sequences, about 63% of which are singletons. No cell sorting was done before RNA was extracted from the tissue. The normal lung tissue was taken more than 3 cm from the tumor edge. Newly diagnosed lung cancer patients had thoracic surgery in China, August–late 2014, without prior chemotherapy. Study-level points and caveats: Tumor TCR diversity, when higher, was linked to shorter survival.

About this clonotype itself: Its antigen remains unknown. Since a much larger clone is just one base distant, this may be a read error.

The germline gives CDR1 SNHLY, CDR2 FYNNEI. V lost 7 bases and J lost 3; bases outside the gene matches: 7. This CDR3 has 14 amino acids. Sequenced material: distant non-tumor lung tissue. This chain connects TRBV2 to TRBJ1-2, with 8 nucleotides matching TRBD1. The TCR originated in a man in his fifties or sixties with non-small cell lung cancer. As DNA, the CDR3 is TGTGCCAGCAACGAGACAGGGGTCGACTATGGCTACACCTTC. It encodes CASNETGVDYGYTF.